What follows are 30 T cell receptor beta chains derived from one specimen sequenced in a study of blood T cell repertoires in COVID-19. Clones were read by immunoSEQ multiplex PCR, and TCRdb kept only the in-frame ones, dropping some. The sample lists under 95,000 clones, around 85% occurring once. The sample taken for sequencing was peripheral blood. Every receptor here comes from a man over 45 with COVID-19, enrolled during active disease.

V usage is TRBV30 and J usage is TRBJ1-1; 10 positions agree with TRBD1. CDR1 and CDR2 (germline): GTSNPN, SVGIG (reference sequence). The CDR3 sequence is 14 residues long. V trimming: 1 base; J trimming: 4 bases; junction bases outside the gene matches: 3. The CDR3 bases are TGTGCCTGGAGTGGGGACAGGGGTGTCACTGAAGCTTTCTTT. It translates to CAWSGDRGVTEAFF.

On this clone itself: Other nucleotide sequences in the sample specify the same CDR3. V is TRBV6-5 and J is TRBJ2-7, with D possibly matching TRBD1 (5 bases). With 8 bases removed from V and 2 bases from J, the gap between germline ends came to 10 bases. Germline V gene lookup returns CDR1 MNHEY and CDR2 SVGAGI. The CDR3 is 12 residues long. The CDR3 protein is CASSRGTYEQYF. DNA for the CDR3: TGTGCCAGCTCTAGGGGTACCTACGAGCAGTACTTC.

J is TRBJ1-2 and V is TRBV27; D is uncertain. V was pared by 0 bases and J by 2 bases, with 4 bases between. CDR1 and CDR2 from the germline V gene are MNHEY and SMNVEV (reference sequence). This CDR3 is built from 13 residues. The DNA of the CDR3 is TGTGCCAGCAGTTTATCGGGCAACTATGGCTACACCTTC. The encoded protein is CASSLSGNYGYTF.

The chain carries TRBV28 and TRBJ1-5; weak D call: TRBD1 (6 bases). V lost 6 bases, J lost 2 bases, and 17 bases lay in between. CDR3 length: 16 amino acids. The germline V gene has CDR1 MDHEN and CDR2 SYDVKM. The CDR3: CASSLTGLWGNQPQHF. CDR3 nucleotides: TGTGCCAGCAGCCTTACAGGGTTGTGGGGCAATCAGCCCCAGCATTTT. Using reference TRBV28 and TRBJ1-5 for the parts outside the CDR3, the full variable domain is DVKVTQSSRYLVKRTGEKVFLECVQDMDHENMFWYRQDPGLGLRLIYFSYDVKMKEKGDIPEGYSVSREKKERFSLILESASTNQTSMYLCASSLTGLWGNQPQHFGDGTRLSIL.

In regard to this clone: The identical CDR3 is also encoded by other nucleotide sequences in the sample. The chain is built from TRBV6-6 and TRBJ2-1, with 13 bases aligning to TRBD2. Trimming removed 4 bases from V and 8 bases from J; junction bases left unmatched: 2. CDR3 size: 14 residues. Germline V gene data show CDR1 as MNHNY and CDR2 as SVGAGI (reference sequence). The CDR3 DNA sequence: TGTGCCAGCAGTTGGACTAGCGGGAGTCATGAGCAGTTCTTC. As protein: CASSWTSGSHEQFF.

Concerning this clone itself: The identical CDR3 is also encoded by other nucleotide sequences in the sample. The chain links TRBV7-2 to TRBJ2-5; no reliable D call. Germline V gene lookup returns CDR1 SGHTA and CDR2 FQGNSA. V shed 1 base and J shed 2 bases, with 5 bases lying between them. The CDR3 consists of 13 residues. CDR3 residues: CASSLERQETQYF. The CDR3 DNA is TGTGCCAGCAGCTTAGAACGGCAAGAGACCCAGTACTTC. The variable domain in full, with the rest retrieved from reference TRBV7-2 and TRBJ2-5, is GAGVSQSPSNKVTEKGKDVELRCDPISGHTALYWYRQSLGQGLEFLIYFQGNSAPDKSGLPSDRFSAERTGGSVSTLTIQRTQQEDSAVYLCASSLERQETQYFGPGTRLLVL.

V and J are TRBV7-6 and TRBJ1-1, with D possibly matching TRBD1 (6 bases). Germline V gives CDR1 SGHVS, CDR2 FNYEAQ. The V end was cut by 1 base, the J end by 3 bases, with 12 bases between. The CDR3 is 15 residues long. The CDR3 DNA is TGTGCCAGCAGCTTAGGCTCAGGGGCTGACACTGAAGCTTTCTTT. Protein product: CASSLGSGADTEAFF.

In its sample, this clone was seen once. The J gene is TRBJ1-5, the V gene TRBV19; D perhaps matches TRBD1 (6 bases). The CDR3 extends over 15 amino acids. V was pared by 7 bases and J by 5 bases, with 18 bases between. Looked up from germline, CDR1 is LNHDA and CDR2 is SQIVND (reference sequence). CDR3 DNA: TGTGCCAGTAATTCCCGAGGGACATACCATCAGCCCCAGCATTTT. The encoded protein is CASNSRGTYHQPQHF.

The V and J genes are TRBV6-1 and TRBJ2-1; perhaps TRBD1 as D (7 bases). The CDR3 consists of 16 residues. Trimming shortened V by 4 bases and J by 1 base, and 14 bases separated the two germline ends. CDR1 is MNHNS, CDR2 SASEGT, per germline. The CDR3 DNA reads as TGTGCCAGCAGTGGCGGGACAGCCTCTTCCTACAATGAGCAGTTCTTC. This codes for CASSGGTASSYNEQFF.

The V call is TRBV2, the J call TRBJ2-7, with D tentatively TRBD2 (5 bases). The CDR3 is 15 residues long. Trimming removed 6 bases at V and 5 bases at J, with 20 bases between. In germline, CDR1 is SNHLY, CDR2 FYNNEI. The CDR3 DNA sequence: TGTGCCAGCAGAATTGGGCTAGCTCTTCGCCACGAGCAGTACTTC. Translating it yields CASRIGLALRHEQYF. The full variable domain, rest sourced from reference TRBV2 and TRBJ2-7, is EPEVTQTPSHQVTQMGQEVILRCVPISNHLYFYWYRQILGQKVEFLVSFYNNEISEKSEIFDDQFSVERPDGSNFTLKIRSTKLEDSAMYFCASRIGLALRHEQYFGPGTRLTVT.

This sequence joins TRBV5-4 and TRBJ1-2, with 10 bases aligning to TRBD1. The CDR3 runs 16 residues. Germline V gives CDR1 SGHNT, CDR2 YYREEE (reference sequence). V dropped 4 bases and J dropped 2; count of bases not matched to a gene: 8. Here the CDR3 reads CASSSPGQGINYGYTF. CDR3 DNA: TGTGCCAGCAGCAGCCCGGGACAGGGGATCAACTATGGCTACACCTTC. Looking up the rest from reference TRBV5-4 and TRBJ1-2 gives the full variable domain: ETGVTQSPTHLIKTRGQQVTLRCSSQSGHNTVSWYQQALGQGPQFIFQYYREEENGRGNFPPRFSGLQFPNYSSELNVNALELDDSALYLCASSSPGQGINYGYTFGSGTRLTVV.

The chain recombines TRBV11-2 with TRBJ2-7; TRBD2 matches 9 bases. After removal of 2 bases from V and 5 bases from J, the junction contained 10 bases not matched to a gene. The germline V gene has CDR1 SGHAT and CDR2 FQNNGV. The CDR3 covers 16 residues. The chain's CDR3 is CASSLRRLAGPHEQYF. CDR3 in DNA: TGTGCCAGCAGCTTACGGCGGCTAGCGGGGCCCCACGAGCAGTACTTC.

The V and J genes are TRBV28 and TRBJ1-1; D is undetermined. This CDR3 has 14 residues. The germline V and J ends were trimmed by 0 bases and 1 base, with 6 bases remaining between them. Per the germline V gene, CDR1 is MDHEN and CDR2 is SYDVKM. The DNA of the CDR3 is TGTGCCAGCAGTTTATGGGCCCCGAACACTGAAGCTTTCTTT. This sequence encodes CASSLWAPNTEAFF.

The chain combines TRBV11-3 with TRBJ2-7; 9 bases map to TRBD2. The CDR3 is made up of 15 amino acids. From germline, CDR1 is SGHNT and CDR2 YENEEA. V lost 0 bases, J lost 4 bases, and 4 bases stayed unmatched. The CDR3 is CASSLEAGGSYEQYF. In nucleotides, the CDR3 is TGTGCCAGCAGCTTAGAGGCGGGAGGGTCTTACGAGCAGTACTTC.

The chain links TRBV18 to TRBJ1-1, with 9 bases identical to TRBD1. The CDR3 loop spans 15 amino acids. CDR1 and CDR2 from the germline V gene are KGHSH and LQKENI. Unmatched junction bases numbered 4, after V lost 3 bases and J lost 2 bases. The DNA for the CDR3 is TGTGCCAGCTCACCGCGACAGGGGGAAAACACTGAAGCTTTCTTT. Translating it yields CASSPRQGENTEAFF.

This clone has just a few counts. The chain combines TRBV28 with TRBJ1-4; 7 nucleotides match TRBD1. V lost 6 bases to trimming and J lost 6 bases; unmatched junction nucleotides: 7. Germline-derived CDR1 and CDR2 are MDHEN and SYDVKM. The CDR3 has 14 amino acids. DNA for the CDR3: TGTGCCAGCAGCGGGACAGCCTTTTATGAAAAACTGTTTTTT. Its translation: CASSGTAFYEKLFF. Together with reference TRBV28 and TRBJ1-4, the CDR3 gives the full variable domain: DVKVTQSSRYLVKRTGEKVFLECVQDMDHENMFWYRQDPGLGLRLIYFSYDVKMKEKGDIPEGYSVSREKKERFSLILESASTNQTSMYLCASSGTAFYEKLFFGSGTQLSVL.

By proportion, this clone is medium-sized. The V gene is TRBV4-2, the J gene TRBJ2-7; 9 nucleotides align to TRBD1. The length of the CDR3 is 15 residues. Germline V lookup: CDR1 LGHNA, CDR2 YNFKEQ. The ends lost 4 bases at V and 2 bases at J; junction bases unmatched: 6. The CDR3 loop reads CASSRTGTGPYEQYF. The CDR3 DNA reads TGTGCCAGCAGCCGAACCGGGACAGGGCCCTACGAGCAGTACTTC.

This clone was observed a single time. This chain connects TRBV19 to TRBJ1-2, with TRBD1 identical over 8 bases. The CDR3 extends over 14 amino acids. Germline CDR1 and CDR2: LNHDA and SQIVND (reference sequence). Unmatched junction bases numbered 9, after V lost 5 bases and J lost 7 bases. CDR3 nucleotide sequence: TGTGCCAGTAGTGTGGGACAGGATCTGTCTGGCTACACCTTC. As protein: CASSVGQDLSGYTF.

The V and J genes are TRBV6-5 and TRBJ2-3; TRBD2 aligns across 10 bases. The J segment lost 2 bases and the V segment lost 8 bases, leaving 1 base of the junction unmatched. The CDR3 loop spans 13 amino acids. Germline V gives CDR1 MNHEY, CDR2 SVGAGI. CDR3 coding DNA: TGTGCCAGCCTAGCGGGAGCCACAGATACGCAGTATTTT. This translates into CASLAGATDTQYF.

This clone was found once. The chain employs TRBV19 and TRBJ2-5; D perhaps matches TRBD2 (6 bases). V shed 6 bases and J shed 1 base, with 15 bases lying between them. The CDR3 runs 15 residues. CDR1 and CDR2 from the germline V gene are LNHDA and SQIVND (reference sequence). The CDR3 protein is CASSLITSTQETQYF. CDR3 bases: TGTGCCAGTAGCCTTATCACTAGCACCCAAGAGACCCAGTACTTC. Variable domain in full (rest from reference TRBV19 and TRBJ2-5): DGGITQSPKYLFRKEGQNVTLSCEQNLNHDAMYWYRQDPGQGLRLIYYSQIVNDFQKGDIAEGYSVSREKKESFPLTVTSAQKNPTAFYLCASSLITSTQETQYFGPGTRLLVL.

This clone was counted between two and nine times. This chain connects TRBV7-8 to TRBJ2-3; 8 nucleotides line up with TRBD1. The length of the CDR3 is 16 residues. Germline values: CDR1 SGHVS, CDR2 FQNEAQ. V dropped 2 bases and J dropped 2; count of bases not matched to a gene: 6. This CDR3 is CASSLSRTGYTDTQYF. The CDR3 nucleotides are TGTGCCAGCAGCTTATCCCGGACAGGGTACACAGATACGCAGTATTTT.

The chain links TRBV7-3 to TRBJ2-3; 7 bases line up with TRBD2. V was clipped by 0 bases and J by 2 bases; unmatched bases: 8. CDR1 is SGHTA and CDR2 is FQGTGA in the germline V gene. The CDR3 is 17 amino acids. The CDR3 region is CASSLTATSRNTDTQYF. The CDR3 region has the DNA TGTGCCAGCAGCTTAACAGCGACTAGCAGAAACACAGATACGCAGTATTTT.

Turning to this clone: One junction end does not reproduce the germline sequence, and a read error may be involved. The gene calls are TRBV7-9 and TRBJ2-7; D gene ambiguous. The CDR3 has 11 amino acids. Germline V gives CDR1 SEHNR, CDR2 FQNEAQ (reference sequence). The CDR3 DNA reads TGTGCCAGCACCAACTCCGACGAGCAGTACTTC. Translation: CASTNSDEQYF.

The J gene is TRBJ2-7, the V gene TRBV5-8, with D maybe TRBD1 (5 bases). Looked up from germline, CDR1 is SGHTS and CDR2 is YDEGEE. The CDR3 has 13 residues. The V gene lost 5 bases and the J gene lost 6 bases, with 15 bases spanning the gap. Here the CDR3 reads CASSRQIPGEQYF. The DNA for the CDR3 is TGTGCCAGCAGTCGACAGATACCCGGCGAGCAGTACTTC.

This clone was detected many times. The V and J genes are TRBV9 and TRBJ2-7; the D is unclear. V lost 4 bases and J lost 4, with 15 bases in between. CDR1 is SGDLS and CDR2 is YYNGEE in the germline V gene. The CDR3 is 14 amino acids. For the CDR3, the DNA is TGTGCCAGCAGCCGGGTATCTGGAGTATACGAGCAGTACTTC. Its protein product is CASSRVSGVYEQYF.

The V gene is TRBV7-9, the J gene TRBJ1-1; D possibly corresponds to TRBD1 (6 bases). The CDR3 runs 13 residues. Trimming stripped 0 bases from V and 11 bases from J, with 13 bases between. The germline V gene has CDR1 SEHNR and CDR2 FQNEAQ (reference sequence). The CDR3 loop reads CASSLAKGDDAFF. DNA for the CDR3: TGTGCCAGCAGCTTAGCCAAGGGGGACGACGCTTTCTTT.

The chain carries TRBV5-1 and TRBJ1-1; no definite D call. This CDR3 contains 10 residues. V was trimmed by 7 bases and J by 6 bases, leaving 7 bases between them. In germline, CDR1 is SGHRS, CDR2 YFSETQ. CDR3 sequence reads: CASVFSEAFF. The CDR3 nucleotides read TGCGCCAGCGTCTTTTCTGAAGCTTTCTTT.

This chain's CDR3 is CASSQAPGNNSPLHF. The CDR3 region has the DNA TGTGCCAGCAGCCAAGCGCCGGGAAATAATTCACCCCTCCACTTT. This chain uses TRBV4-2 with TRBJ1-6; D is uncertain. Trimming removed 1 base from V and 5 bases from J, with 9 bases in between. CDR1 and CDR2 from the germline V gene are LGHNA and YNFKEQ. CDR3 length equals 15 residues.

CDR3 sequence: CASSPGRTSGSGEQFF. The CDR3 nucleotides read TGCGCCAGCAGCCCGGGTAGGACTAGCGGGAGTGGGGAGCAGTTCTTC. The chain couples TRBV5-1 to TRBJ2-1; 13 positions agree with TRBD2. The CDR3 loop spans 16 amino acids. Germline assignment: CDR1 SGHRS and CDR2 YFSETQ. V shed 4 bases and J 10 bases; nucleotides not matched to a gene: 11.

This chain connects TRBV6-1 to TRBJ1-3; the match to TRBD1 covers 7 bases. The CDR3 covers 16 residues. Germline CDR1 MNHNS, CDR2 SASEGT. V trimming: 4 bases; J trimming: 0 bases; junction bases outside the gene matches: 6. The CDR3 is CASSGTGSLSGNTIYF. CDR3 DNA: TGTGCCAGCAGTGGGACAGGTAGTCTCTCTGGAAACACCATATATTTT.